The next 23 T cell receptor beta chains were all read from a single sample in a study of CD8+ T cells in alopecia areata. The authors extracted RNA and reverse transcribed it into cDNA as the sequencing template. The method was immunoSEQ multiplex PCR; TCRdb's version includes in-frame clones alone and lacks a portion of them. The sample yields about 180,000 clones, approximately 56% seen once. The sequences come from CD4+ T cells sorted from blood, collected at week 0. These receptors were obtained from a human donor with alopecia areata.

This chain joins TRBV30 and TRBJ2-3; 9 nucleotides align to TRBD2. CDR3 length: 20 amino acids. The junction had 20 bases not matched to a gene; V was cut back by 2 bases and J by 2 bases. Looked up from germline, CDR1 is GTSNPN and CDR2 is SVGIG (reference sequence). The CDR3 protein is CAWSNTWASGAKNYTDTQYF. The CDR3 region has the DNA TGTGCCTGGAGTAATACGTGGGCTAGCGGGGCTAAAAACTACACAGATACGCAGTATTTT.

CDR3 bases: TGCAGCGTGTGCCGGGAGGTAGGCTCCTACGAGCAGTACTTC. Protein: CSVCREVGSYEQYF. The chain recombines TRBV29-1 with TRBJ2-7; 7 positions match TRBD2. CDR1 is SQVTM and CDR2 is ANQGSEA in the germline V gene. The CDR3 has 14 residues. Germline trimming cut 6 bases from V and 0 bases from J; bases unmatched to any gene: 8.

As DNA, the CDR3 is TGTGCTAGTGGTTTGGTATCCGGGGGGCACACTGAAGCTTTCTTT. It specifies CASGLVSGGHTEAFF. The chain links TRBV12-5 to TRBJ1-1; a weak D match, TRBD1 (6 bases). The V end was cut by 0 bases, the J end by 3 bases, with 11 bases between. The CDR3 has 15 amino acids. CDR1 is LGHNT and CDR2 is FRNRAP in the germline V gene.

This clone was seen a handful of times. This chain links TRBV29-1 with TRBJ1-4; 11 nucleotides match TRBD1. V shed 0 bases and J 8 bases; nucleotides not matched to a gene: 8. Germline V gene sequence: CDR1 SQVTM, CDR2 ANQGSEA. The CDR3 spans 16 residues. The CDR3, as DNA: TGCAGCGTTGAAGATCGCCCCGGGACAGGGGGAGAAAAACTGTTTTTT. As protein: CSVEDRPGTGGEKLFF.

The chain joins TRBV6-6 to TRBJ2-5; D unresolved. Between the trimmed V and J ends, which lost 7 bases and 0 bases, there was a span of 12 bases. CDR1 MNHNY and CDR2 SVGAGI come from the germline V gene (reference sequence). This CDR3 spans 14 amino acids. Written as DNA, the CDR3 is TGTGCCAGCACCACACGGTCCAACCAAGAGACCCAGTACTTC. As protein: CASTTRSNQETQYF.

The V call is TRBV7-8, the J call TRBJ1-5, with 9 bases aligning to TRBD1. The germline gives CDR1 SGHVS, CDR2 FQNEAQ. This CDR3 region has 15 residues. Trimming cost V 3 bases and J 7 bases; bases outside gene matches: 7. CDR3 protein: CASSLTDRGRQPQHF. For the CDR3, the DNA is TGTGCCAGCAGCTTGACGGACAGGGGCCGACAGCCCCAGCATTTT.

V is TRBV6-1 and J is TRBJ1-6; 7 nucleotides agree with TRBD1. The V segment lost 6 bases and the J segment 18 bases; nucleotides outside the gene matches: 20. The CDR3 length is 15 residues. CDR1 MNHNS and CDR2 SASEGT come from the germline V gene. The CDR3 loop is CASRDPTGQKVLCHF. The DNA of the CDR3 is TGTGCCAGCAGAGACCCAACGGGACAGAAGGTGCTGTGCCACTTT.

V usage is TRBV5-8 and J usage is TRBJ2-7, with TRBD1 identical over 7 bases. There are 14 residues in the CDR3. Germline values: CDR1 SGHTS, CDR2 YDEGEE. J was trimmed by 3 bases and V by 6 bases; bases with no gene match: 9. The CDR3 sequence: CASIRVRDSYEQYF. CDR3 bases: TGTGCCAGCATCCGGGTAAGGGACAGCTACGAGCAGTACTTC.

The chain joins TRBV4-1 to TRBJ1-2, with a weak D call TRBD1 (5 bases). Looked up from germline, CDR1 is MGHRA and CDR2 is YSYEKL. The CDR3 runs 16 residues. V was clipped by 4 bases and J by 6 bases, with 21 bases between them. The CDR3 loop reads CASSRGSSGEFDGYTF. The CDR3 bases are TGCGCCAGCAGCCGGGGGTCTTCGGGGGAGTTTGATGGCTACACCTTC.

The chain employs TRBV18 and TRBJ1-5, with a possible D match to TRBD1 (6 bases). Germline loops: CDR1 KGHSH, CDR2 LQKENI. Trimming took 3 bases from V and 3 from J, leaving 15 bases between them. CDR3 length equals 16 residues. CDR3 nucleotide sequence: TGTGCCAGCTCACCCAGTGTCGGACAGTTCAATCAGCCCCAGCATTTT. It codes for CASSPSVGQFNQPQHF.

The gene calls are TRBV7-9 and TRBJ1-5, with a weak D call TRBD1 (6 bases). The V end lost 2 bases, the J end lost 5 bases, and 13 bases lay between the germline ends. Germline V gene sequence: CDR1 SEHNR, CDR2 FQNEAQ (reference sequence). The CDR3 runs 15 residues. The CDR3 DNA is TGTGCCAGCAGCTTATCAGGGGTTATTGATCAGCCCCAGCATTTT. Its protein product is CASSLSGVIDQPQHF.

The rearrangement joins TRBV30 to TRBJ1-3, with TRBD1 matching over 8 bases. Losses at the gene ends were 3 bases for V and 4 bases for J; bases not matched to a gene: 5. This CDR3 spans 14 amino acids. Germline loops: CDR1 GTSNPN, CDR2 SVGIG (reference sequence). Here the CDR3 reads CAWSRTGQGNTIYF. CDR3 in DNA: TGTGCCTGGAGCCGGACAGGGCAGGGAAACACCATATATTTT.

The chain joins TRBV4-2 to TRBJ1-2; weak D call: TRBD1 (5 bases). V was shortened by 0 bases and J by 4 bases, with 12 bases between the two germline ends. The CDR3 totals 15 residues. Germline assignment: CDR1 LGHNA and CDR2 YNFKEQ. The CDR3 spells CASSQDPAGIYGYTF. CDR3 nucleotide sequence: TGTGCCAGCAGCCAAGATCCGGCAGGGATCTATGGCTACACCTTC.

The chain employs TRBV30 and TRBJ1-1, with D uncertain. The CDR3 extends over 13 amino acids. The ends were cut back, 3 bases at V and 2 bases at J, with 10 bases in the middle. The V gene's germline CDR1 is GTSNPN and CDR2 SVGIG (reference sequence). The CDR3: CAWSPQFNTEAFF. DNA of the CDR3: TGTGCCTGGAGCCCCCAGTTCAACACTGAAGCTTTCTTT.

Comments on this clone: This same CDR3 is encoded by further DNA sequences in the sample. This rearrangement joins TRBV4-2 to TRBJ2-7; 8 bases are a match to TRBD1. From germline, CDR1 is LGHNA and CDR2 YNFKEQ. With V trimmed by 1 base and J by 3 bases, 2 bases remained unmatched. This CDR3 contains 14 residues. The chain's CDR3 is CASSQGTGNYEQYF. CDR3 bases: TGTGCCAGCAGCCAAGGGACAGGGAACTACGAGCAGTACTTC.

This clone was detected only a few times. The chain is built from TRBV6-5 and TRBJ2-7; 9 bases fit TRBD1. CDR3 length: 15 residues. Germline assignment: CDR1 MNHEY and CDR2 SVGAGI. V was pared by 6 bases and J by 7 bases, with 13 bases of the junction left unmatched. The DNA for the CDR3 is TGTGCCAGCAGGGCCAAGGGACAGGGTGTGGGGGAGCAGTACTTC. Translating it yields CASRAKGQGVGEQYF.

CDR3 region: CAWSDQETQYF. In nucleotides, the CDR3 is TGTGCCTGGAGTGACCAAGAGACCCAGTACTTC. V and J are TRBV30 and TRBJ2-5; no clear D. CDR3 length: 11 residues. V was shortened by 1 base and J by 0 bases, with 0 bases between the two germline ends. In germline, CDR1 is GTSNPN, CDR2 SVGIG (reference sequence).

The table lists this clone with a few counts. The chain is built from TRBV14 and TRBJ2-1, with a weak D call TRBD2 (6 bases). V was shortened by 1 base and J by 12 bases, with 10 bases between the two germline ends. Germline V CDR1 and CDR2: SGHDN, FVKESK. This CDR3 region has 12 residues. As DNA, the CDR3 is TGTGCCAGCAGCCAAGCGGGGGTTCGGCAGTTCTTC. This codes for CASSQAGVRQFF. The full variable domain, completed using reference TRBV14 and TRBJ2-1, is EAGVTQFPSHSVIEKGQTVTLRCDPISGHDNLYWYRRVMGKEIKFLLHFVKESKQDESGMPNNRFLAERTGGTYSTLKVQPAELEDSGVYFCASSQAGVRQFFGPGTRLTVL.

This chain links TRBV5-1 with TRBJ2-3, with TRBD2 identical over 9 bases. V lost 1 base to trimming and J lost 4 bases; unmatched junction nucleotides: 4. Germline V gives CDR1 SGHRS, CDR2 YFSETQ. The CDR3 sequence is 15 residues long. The CDR3 region has the DNA TGCGCCAGCAGCTTGCCCGGACTAGCGTCAGATACGCAGTATTTT. This codes for CASSLPGLASDTQYF.

The CDR3 spells CASSSPSNYGYTF. As DNA, the CDR3 is TGTGCCAGCAGTTCCCCCTCTAACTATGGCTACACCTTC. This sequence joins TRBV27 and TRBJ1-2; D remains ambiguous. V shed 4 bases and J shed 0 bases, with 6 bases lying between them. The germline V gene has CDR1 MNHEY and CDR2 SMNVEV (reference sequence). The CDR3 spans 13 residues.

The CDR3 DNA sequence: TGTGCCAGCAGCGACAGGTCTCCGGGGGCAGGGACCCAGTACTTC. It yields the protein CASSDRSPGAGTQYF. The chain employs TRBV9 and TRBJ2-5, with D perhaps TRBD1 or TRBD2 (6 bases each). The V end was cut by 3 bases, the J end by 7 bases, with 19 bases between. The CDR3 runs to 15 residues. The germline V gene encodes CDR1 SGDLS and CDR2 YYNGEE.

The V gene is TRBV9, the J gene TRBJ2-1, with 10 bases matching TRBD2. The length of the CDR3 is 15 residues. Trimming removed 4 bases from V and 6 bases from J; junction bases left unmatched: 7. CDR1 is SGDLS, CDR2 YYNGEE, per germline. CDR3 DNA sequence: TGTGCCAGCAGCATAGCGGGGGGCCGATTCAATGAGCAGTTCTTC. Amino acid sequence: CASSIAGGRFNEQFF.

The CDR3 nucleotides are TGTGCCAGCAGCTTAGGAAGGGGCCGCCGGGCATGGAATGAGCAGTTCTTC. Translated: CASSLGRGRRAWNEQFF. This chain links TRBV7-8 with TRBJ2-1; D perhaps matches TRBD1 (5 bases). Germline V gene sequence: CDR1 SGHVS, CDR2 FQNEAQ. The germline V and J ends were trimmed by 1 base and 7 bases, with 20 bases remaining between them. The CDR3 runs to 17 residues.